Sequencing of this TCR beta chain was carried out in a study of blood T cell repertoires in COVID-19 (dated by TCRdb to 2020 to 2022). Turning to the overall study: Samples covering the acute and convalescent phases of COVID-19 were provided by collaborators in the United States, Italy and Spain. The samples were drawn from the first 160 participants of the ongoing ImmuneRACE study and from about 1,200 subjects provided by 6 global collaborators. Where HLA class I and class II types were available, the types were taken from metadata supplied by the sample provider, not from assay-based typing. Nearly every sample came with metadata listing a de-identified subject ID, COVID-19 status, age in years and sex. The material from the prospective study consisted of cDNA or gDNA derived from T cells, B-cell-depleted T cells, or PBMCs. The repertoires were released in a freely available public database meant as a resource for research on the immune response to SARS-CoV-2. Deeply sampled blood TCRbeta repertoires from subjects exposed to, actively infected with, or recovered from COVID-19 were included in the dataset.

The CDR3 starts with the cysteine, ends with the phenylalanine, and has 12 residues. The entry retains the CDR3 DNA only, 36 bases that are in frame from base 1. V was cut back by 6 bases and J by 6 bases, leaving a gap of 10 bases between them. This clone occurred once. Its cognate antigen has yet to be identified. Per-base qualities were not stored, and no clone one base away is much larger. TCRbeta CDR3 regions were amplified from genomic DNA by means of the immunoSEQ Assay, a bias-controlled multiplex PCR. From the authors' description of their analysis: Within the assay, amplification of reference gene primers was used to estimate how many nucleated cells each sample contained. To quantify the absolute abundance of each unique TCRbeta CDR3 rearrangement, sequence reads were collapsed and filtered. For each sample, productive Simpson clonality was calculated as the square root of Simpson's diversity index over productive rearrangements. Here the immuneACCESS table is served through TCRdb, limited to in-frame sequences with V and J called. Missing clones are a known gap in these copies; in checked studies unresolved V genes cover under half, and the rest lacks a known reason. V and J calls and clone size follow that table, whereas D and trimming were derived from the DNA. This sample holds about 34,000 clones; around 77% were observed only once. The top ten clonotypes cover 15% to 20% of the sample.

Study-level results and caveats: The quantity of clinical and demographic metadata differed by source and by participant and was supplied without curation.

Whole blood was collected in K2EDTA tubes by collaborating institutions according to the institutions' own protocols. For TCRbeta analysis, collaborators shipped samples as frozen whole blood, isolated PBMCs, or DNA extracted from either of those sample types. Sequences were obtained from peripheral blood. The receptor chain draws on TRBV12-3 or TRBV12-4 and TRBJ2-3; no confident D gene assignment can be made. The receptor comes from a human donor in a cohort sampled during active COVID-19. The CDR3 region has the sequence CASSSSWDTQYF. The nucleotide sequence reads TGTGCCAGCAGCTCTAGTTGGGATACGCAGTATTTT.